This paragraph covers one T cell receptor beta chain sequence. Its antigen remains unknown. Clones were sequenced by immunoSEQ multiplex PCR, and TCRdb holds only the in-frame ones, with some missing. The data contain fewer than 25,000 clones, about 86% of them singletons. This entry is derived from a study of T cells in localized non-small cell lung cancer. Whole-study findings and limits: Heterogeneity within the tumor remains possible, as just one region underwent sequencing. Uninvolved adjacent lung had the highest recorded T cell clonality, with tumor below it. Appearance in adjacent lung was seen for a median roughly 56 of the top 100 tumor clones.

Here the sequenced sample was peripheral blood, taken before any cancer treatment. This receptor was taken from a male donor aged 60 or over with stage II squamous cell lung carcinoma.

CDR3 bases: TGTGCCAGCAGTTATGTAGCGGGAGAAGGAAATGAGCAGTTCTTC. It specifies CASSYVAGEGNEQFF. The chain combines TRBV6-6 with TRBJ2-1; 9 nucleotides agree with TRBD2. Germline values: CDR1 MNHNY, CDR2 SVGAGI (reference sequence). This CDR3 spans 15 amino acids. The junction had 7 bases not matched to a gene; V was cut back by 3 bases and J by 7 bases.